The 3 T cell receptor beta chains reported below all come from one sample, sequenced in a study of PD-1 blockade in mismatch repair-deficient tumors. Only in-frame clones appear in the TCRdb table, and some are missing; sequencing was by immunoSEQ multiplex PCR. The sample includes 50,000 or so clones, 77% seen only once; the top ten take roughly 3.3%. Specimen: PBMCs, collected before pembrolizumab treatment. These receptors all come from an adult with mismatch repair-deficient cancer.

The chain joins TRBV19 to TRBJ2-7; 10 bases fit TRBD2. This CDR3 comprises 15 residues. With V trimmed by 1 base and J by 2 bases, 2 bases remained unmatched. Germline assignment: CDR1 LNHDA and CDR2 SQIVND (reference sequence). The CDR3, as DNA: TGTGCCAGTAGTATAGCTAGCGGGAGTGCCTACGAGCAGTACTTC. This encodes CASSIASGSAYEQYF. The complete variable domain, with remaining parts taken from reference TRBV19 and TRBJ2-7, reads DGGITQSPKYLFRKEGQNVTLSCEQNLNHDAMYWYRQDPGQGLRLIYYSQIVNDFQKGDIAEGYSVSREKKESFPLTVTSAQKNPTAFYLCASSIASGSAYEQYFGPGTRLTVT.

V is TRBV20-1 and J is TRBJ1-1; D call uncertain. The germline V gene has CDR1 DFQATT and CDR2 SNEGSKA (reference sequence). The V gene lost 4 bases and the J gene lost 4 bases, with 7 bases spanning the gap. This CDR3 contains 11 residues. In DNA, the CDR3 is TGCAGTGCTACCCTCCTCACTGAAGCTTTCTTT. Amino acid sequence: CSATLLTEAFF.

This clone occurred once. The genes are TRBV12-5 and TRBJ2-3, with no clear D. The germline CDR1 and CDR2 sequences are LGHNT and FRNRAP. V lost 6 bases, J lost 5 bases, and 9 bases lay in between. The CDR3 is 12 amino acids. The CDR3: CASGPRGDTQYF. The CDR3, as DNA: TGTGCTAGTGGACCCAGAGGAGATACGCAGTATTTT. Together with reference TRBV12-5 and TRBJ2-3, the CDR3 gives the full variable domain: DARVTQTPRHKVTEMGQEVTMRCQPILGHNTVFWYRQTMMQGLELLAYFRNRAPLDDSGMPKDRFSAEMPDATLATLKIQPSEPRDSAVYFCASGPRGDTQYFGPGTRLTVL.